The 26 T cell receptor beta chains in this list originate from one sample, sequenced in a study of T cell repertoires in cytomegalovirus infection. These receptors have no identified antigens. TCRdb re-derived calls from the reads in MiXCR, one entry per CDR3 protein. The table has around 340,000 distinct CDR3 sequences, almost 30% seen once. The sequencing used cultured PBMCs, collected from culture after CMV antigen stimulation. These receptors originate from a human donor in good health (CMV status not recorded). Some clones in this sample may be carry-over from other donors' samples.

This clonotype was detected ten times or more. The rearrangement links TRBV7-3 to TRBJ2-2; TRBD1 aligns across 7 bases. With 4 bases clipped from V and 4 bases from J, the junction kept 6 bases outside the gene matches. This CDR3 comprises 15 residues. Per germline, CDR1 SGHTA and CDR2 FQGTGA. CDR3 DNA: TGTGCCAGCAGCTCCAGGGGACAGTCCACCGGGGAGCTGTTTTTT. It specifies CASSSRGQSTGELFF.

V gene TRBV6-2 or TRBV6-3 combines with J gene TRBJ2-2; tentatively, D is TRBD1 (6 bases). Trimming removed 6 bases from V and 5 bases from J, with 22 bases in between. The CDR3 totals 17 residues. CDR1 MNHEY and CDR2 SVGEGT come from the germline V gene. The CDR3 bases are TGTGCCAGCAGACCAGAACCGGGCCCTAGGGGGACCGGGGAGCTGTTTTTT. As protein: CASRPEPGPRGTGELFF.

The CDR3 nucleotides are TGTGCCAGCAGTGAACGGGACAGGGGGCGTGAAAAACTGTTTTTT. Encoded protein: CASSERDRGREKLFF. This chain uses TRBV6-1 with TRBJ1-4, with 12 bases that match TRBD1. V lost 2 bases to trimming and J lost 7 bases; unmatched junction nucleotides: 2. Germline V gives CDR1 MNHNS, CDR2 SASEGT. The CDR3 length is 15 residues.

In its sample, this clonotype was seen many times. This rearrangement joins TRBV18 to TRBJ1-4; D is ambiguous. CDR1 and CDR2 (germline): KGHSH, LQKENI. The CDR3 contains 17 residues. V lost 2 bases and J lost 4, with 17 bases in between. CDR3 residues: CASSPISGAPFNEKLFF. DNA of the CDR3: TGTGCCAGCTCACCAATCAGTGGCGCCCCGTTTAATGAAAAACTGTTTTTT.

V and J are TRBV6-9 and TRBJ1-1, with TRBD1 identical over 7 bases. Looked up from germline, CDR1 is MNHGY and CDR2 is SVAAGI. V dropped 7 bases and J dropped 7; count of bases not matched to a gene: 15. The CDR3 extends over 15 amino acids. Here the CDR3 DNA reads TGTGCCAGCAAATTTAATCAGGGGGTTAATGGTGAAGCTTTCTTT. Residues: CASKFNQGVNGEAFF.

The chain joins TRBV7-9 to TRBJ1-2; D gene ambiguous. The V and J ends lost 5 bases and 7 bases respectively, with 17 bases between them. CDR1 and CDR2 from the germline V gene are SEHNR and FQNEAQ (reference sequence). CDR3 size: 14 residues. CDR3 region: CASSPLIIGGGYTF. CDR3 bases: TGTGCCAGCAGCCCCCTGATAATCGGCGGTGGCTACACCTTC. The complete variable domain, with remaining parts taken from reference TRBV7-9 and TRBJ1-2, reads DTGVSQNPRHKITKRGQNVTFRCDPISEHNRLYWYRQTLGQGPEFLTYFQNEAQLEKSRLLSDRFSAERPKGSFSTLEIQRTEQGDSAMYLCASSPLIIGGGYTFGSGTRLTVV.

This clonotype turned up a few times. The V and J genes are TRBV7-2 and TRBJ1-3; maybe TRBD1 (5 bases). The CDR3 is 14 amino acids. Between the trimmed V and J ends, which lost 5 bases and 4 bases, there was a span of 12 bases. Per germline, CDR1 SGHTA and CDR2 FQGNSA. CDR3 nucleotide sequence: TGTGCCAGCAGCACACACAGGCCAGGAAACACCATATATTTT. As protein: CASSTHRPGNTIYF.

In DNA, the CDR3 is TGTGCCAGCAGCTTGGAACCGCCCCAACTAGCGGGGGAGAGCACAGATACGCAGTATTTT. Residues: CASSLEPPQLAGESTDTQYF. The V gene is TRBV5-4, the J gene TRBJ2-3; 11 positions agree with TRBD2. The length of the CDR3 is 20 residues. The V segment lost 0 bases and the J segment 0 bases; nucleotides outside the gene matches: 12. The germline V gene encodes CDR1 SGHNT and CDR2 YYREEE (reference sequence).

The chain couples TRBV5-6 to TRBJ2-3; D is unresolved. Germline CDR1 reads SGHDT; CDR2 reads YYEEEE. V was shortened by 3 bases and J by 2 bases, with 13 bases between the two germline ends. This CDR3 is built from 15 residues. CDR3 protein: CASSSVKSPTDTQYF. CDR3 DNA: TGTGCCAGCAGCTCCGTTAAGAGCCCCACAGATACGCAGTATTTT.

This sequence joins TRBV7-3 and TRBJ1-1, with no clear D. CDR1 is SGHTA, CDR2 FQGTGA, per germline. The CDR3 has 16 amino acids. Trimming cost V 5 bases and J 1 base, with 17 bases left between them. CDR3 nucleotides: TGTGCCAGCAGCCGGAACCCCATGCGACAGAACACTGAAGCTTTCTTT. Its protein is CASSRNPMRQNTEAFF.

This rearrangement joins TRBV28 to TRBJ2-5; a weak D match, TRBD1 (5 bases). The CDR3 loop spans 16 amino acids. Germline V gene sequence: CDR1 MDHEN, CDR2 SYDVKM. Trimming stripped 4 bases from V and 0 bases from J, with 15 bases between. The CDR3 sequence: CASSSEAGPYQETQYF. The CDR3 nucleotides read TGTGCCAGCAGTTCCGAGGCAGGGCCGTACCAAGAGACCCAGTACTTC.

This chain uses TRBV5-1 with TRBJ2-2, with D tentatively TRBD2 (6 bases). Trimming shortened V by 3 bases and J by 0 bases, and 9 bases separated the two germline ends. Germline CDR1 SGHRS, CDR2 YFSETQ. The CDR3 extends over 15 amino acids. CDR3: CASSSRGTNTGELFF. In DNA, the CDR3 is TGCGCCAGCAGCTCGCGGGGTACGAACACCGGGGAGCTGTTTTTT.

The rearrangement joins TRBV5-1 to TRBJ1-5; weak D call: TRBD1 (6 bases). Looked up from germline, CDR1 is SGHRS and CDR2 is YFSETQ. This CDR3 region has 14 residues. Trimming stripped 0 bases from V and 7 bases from J, with 11 bases between. CDR3 loop: CASSLDGQGQPQHF. In DNA form, the CDR3 reads TGCGCCAGCAGCTTGGACGGGCAGGGGCAGCCCCAGCATTTT.

This rearrangement joins TRBV11-2 to TRBJ2-7; 10 bases map to TRBD1. Germline values: CDR1 SGHAT, CDR2 FQNNGV. The trim removed 0 bases at V and 2 bases at J, leaving 10 bases unmatched. The CDR3 runs 18 residues. This CDR3 is CASSLDPFWDRGTYEQYF. The CDR3 DNA is TGTGCCAGCAGCTTAGATCCATTTTGGGACAGGGGCACCTACGAGCAGTACTTC.

This sequence joins TRBV20-1 and TRBJ1-2; tentative D call: TRBD1 (6 bases). The CDR3 runs 15 residues. Per germline, CDR1 DFQATT and CDR2 SNEGSKA (reference sequence). V was pared by 6 bases and J by 7 bases, with 24 bases between. CDR3 residues: CSAIETRAGDGGYTF. In nucleotides, the CDR3 is TGCAGTGCGATCGAGACTCGGGCAGGGGATGGTGGCTACACCTTC.

The DNA for the CDR3 is TGCAGTGCTCCGAGTGTGGGGACCGTCCAAGAGACCCAGTACTTC. As protein: CSAPSVGTVQETQYF. J is TRBJ2-5 and V is TRBV20-1; D may be TRBD1 or TRBD2 (5 bases each). CDR1 is DFQATT, CDR2 SNEGSKA, per germline (reference sequence). V was trimmed by 5 bases and J by 1 base, leaving 17 bases between them. This CDR3 is built from 15 residues.

V and J are TRBV7-6 and TRBJ1-1; 7 bases align to TRBD1. The CDR3 consists of 16 residues. The germline CDR1 and CDR2 sequences are SGHVS and FNYEAQ. The trim removed 0 bases at V and 5 bases at J, leaving 9 bases unmatched. The CDR3 DNA reads as TGTGCCAGCAGCTTAGCGCAGGAGGGGGCTGGGACTGAAGCTTTCTTT. This encodes CASSLAQEGAGTEAFF.

J is TRBJ2-7 and V is TRBV5-6; D unresolved. CDR1 SGHDT and CDR2 YYEEEE come from the germline V gene. The CDR3 totals 15 residues. V was clipped by 1 base and J by 2 bases, with 13 bases between them. The CDR3 is CASSLMVQMTYEQYF. As DNA, the CDR3 is TGTGCCAGCAGCTTGATGGTCCAGATGACCTACGAGCAGTACTTC.

J is TRBJ2-5 and V is TRBV30, with a tentative D call TRBD1 (6 bases). The CDR3 is made up of 11 amino acids. Germline CDR1 is GTSNPN and CDR2 is SVGIG (reference sequence). V gave up 3 bases and J gave up 5 bases, with 7 bases separating them. The CDR3: CAWSRGETQYF. The DNA of the CDR3 is TGTGCCTGGAGCAGGGGTGAGACCCAGTACTTC.

This clonotype has at least ten counts. The J gene is TRBJ1-1, the V gene TRBV3-1; D gene unclear. Trimming removed 1 base at V and 4 bases at J, with 16 bases between. CDR3 length: 16 residues. The germline V gene has CDR1 LGHDT and CDR2 YNNKEL (reference sequence). CDR3 sequence (DNA): TGTGCCAGCAGCCAAGCCGGCAGTTGGGGAACCACTGAAGCTTTCTTT. Translating it yields CASSQAGSWGTTEAFF.

The CDR3 DNA follows: TGTGCCAGCAGCCCCCGCGTCAGGGCCAATGAGCAGTTCTTC. Its translation: CASSPRVRANEQFF. V usage is TRBV14 and J usage is TRBJ2-1, with D perhaps TRBD1 (5 bases). Deletions cut 4 bases from V and 6 bases from J, with 13 bases between. From germline, CDR1 is SGHDN and CDR2 FVKESK. The CDR3 contains 14 residues. Full variable domain (remainder filled in from reference TRBV14 and TRBJ2-1): EAGVTQFPSHSVIEKGQTVTLRCDPISGHDNLYWYRRVMGKEIKFLLHFVKESKQDESGMPNNRFLAERTGGTYSTLKVQPAELEDSGVYFCASSPRVRANEQFFGPGTRLTVL.

The chain employs TRBV18 and TRBJ2-6; 7 nucleotides match TRBD1. V was clipped by 1 base and J by 0 bases; unmatched bases: 3. Germline V CDR1 and CDR2: KGHSH, LQKENI. CDR3 size: 17 residues. The CDR3 region is CASSPQGALSGANVLTF. CDR3 coding DNA: TGTGCCAGCTCACCACAGGGGGCCCTCTCTGGGGCCAACGTCCTGACTTTC.

This clonotype occurred many times. This chain uses TRBV7-6 with TRBJ1-4, with unresolved D. The V gene lost 2 bases and the J gene lost 3 bases, with 10 bases spanning the gap. Germline CDR1 and CDR2: SGHVS and FNYEAQ. The CDR3 totals 15 residues. This CDR3 reads CASSLSSYPNEKLFF. The CDR3 nucleotides are TGTGCCAGCAGCTTATCGAGTTATCCTAATGAAAAACTGTTTTTT.

The gene calls are TRBV11-2 and TRBJ2-5, with 9 bases that match TRBD2. V gave up 4 bases and J gave up 4 bases; unmatched junction bases: 7. CDR1 and CDR2 (germline): SGHAT, FQNNGV. The CDR3 consists of 15 residues. The chain's CDR3 is CASSYLAGKSETQYF. The CDR3 bases are TGTGCCAGCAGCTATCTAGCGGGGAAGTCAGAGACCCAGTACTTC.

CDR3 DNA sequence: TGCGCCAGCAGTCAACCGGGGGGTAGTGTCGACGAGCAGTACTTC. Protein product: CASSQPGGSVDEQYF. The chain has TRBV23-1 and TRBJ2-7, with TRBD2 matching over 7 bases. TRBV23-1 qualifies as an ORF whose function is uncertain. The V and J ends lost 2 bases and 5 bases, in that order; junction bases with no gene match: 9. This CDR3 has 15 residues.

The chain is built from TRBV20-1 and TRBJ1-3, with D maybe TRBD1 (5 bases). With 0 bases removed from V and 0 bases from J, the gap between germline ends came to 18 bases. Germline V gives CDR1 DFQATT, CDR2 SNEGSKA (reference sequence). The CDR3 covers 18 residues. The CDR3 DNA follows: TGCAGTGCTAGAGACCCGAATCGAGGGACGAGCTCTGGAAACACCATATATTTT. This gives the protein CSARDPNRGTSSGNTIYF.